The 31 T cell receptor beta chains reported below all come from one sample, sequenced in a study of T cells after yellow fever vaccination. One entry per CDR3 protein, called by TCRdb with MiXCR from the 5' RACE reads. This repertoire shows about 300,000 distinct CDR3 sequences, roughly 7% found once; its top ten account for roughly a sixth. This specimen consisted of PBMCs, obtained around 45 days after the first yellow fever vaccination. The receptors originated from a man between 18 and 35 years old who received the YFV17D yellow fever vaccine.

V usage is TRBV6-2 or TRBV6-3 and J usage is TRBJ1-1, with a weak D call TRBD1 (6 bases). V was shortened by 4 bases and J by 10 bases, with 16 bases between the two germline ends. CDR1 MNHEY and CDR2 SVGEGT come from the germline V gene. The CDR3 length is 13 residues. DNA of the CDR3: TGTGCCAGCAGTTCCTCCGGGACATGGGCAGCTTTCTTT. This encodes CASSSSGTWAAFF.

This clonotype was detected a few times. This rearrangement joins TRBV6-6 to TRBJ2-1, with D tentatively TRBD2 (5 bases). Trimming removed 7 bases from V and 8 bases from J, with 15 bases in between. Germline V gives CDR1 MNHNY, CDR2 SVGAGI (reference sequence). The CDR3 is 13 amino acids. CDR3 residues: CASTPPPGDEQFF. The CDR3 bases are TGTGCCAGCACTCCGCCTCCCGGGGATGAGCAGTTCTTC.

This clonotype was counted at least ten times. The chain links TRBV28 to TRBJ2-5; 7 bases fit TRBD1. With V trimmed by 7 bases and J by 2 bases, 7 bases remained unmatched. The CDR3 is 14 amino acids. CDR1 is MDHEN, CDR2 SYDVKM, per germline. This CDR3 is CASTLGDRQETQYF. The CDR3 coding sequence is TGTGCCAGCACCCTTGGGGACAGACAAGAGACCCAGTACTTC.

The chain joins TRBV6-1 to TRBJ2-5; perhaps TRBD1 as D (6 bases). Germline CDR1 MNHNS, CDR2 SASEGT. The CDR3 contains 13 residues. V was trimmed by 4 bases and J by 1 base, leaving 7 bases between them. The CDR3 here is CASSATGQETQYF. DNA of the CDR3: TGTGCCAGCAGTGCGACAGGCCAAGAGACCCAGTACTTC.

V usage is TRBV27 and J usage is TRBJ2-7; 7 bases fit TRBD1. Germline V gene lookup returns CDR1 MNHEY and CDR2 SMNVEV (reference sequence). V gave up 5 bases and J gave up 5 bases; unmatched junction bases: 12. The CDR3 is 15 residues long. CDR3 amino acids: CASSPTNRGWDEQYF. The CDR3 nucleotides are TGTGCCAGCAGTCCGACGAACAGGGGCTGGGACGAGCAGTACTTC.

The rearrangement joins TRBV19 to TRBJ1-6, with no clear D. V was shortened by 8 bases and J by 3 bases, with 8 bases between the two germline ends. This CDR3 has 13 residues. The germline CDR1 and CDR2 sequences are LNHDA and SQIVND (reference sequence). CDR3 loop: CASGVRYNSPLHF. The CDR3 DNA reads as TGTGCCAGTGGGGTCCGCTATAATTCACCCCTCCACTTT.

This clonotype occurred a few times. The chain joins TRBV5-1 to TRBJ1-1, with D uncertain. The germline V gene encodes CDR1 SGHRS and CDR2 YFSETQ. The V and J ends lost 0 bases and 4 bases respectively, with 10 bases between them. CDR3 length: 14 residues. The CDR3 coding sequence is TGCGCCAGCAGCTTGGTATCTACGGGCACTGAAGCTTTCTTT. Translation: CASSLVSTGTEAFF.

This clonotype was counted ten times or more. V and J are TRBV7-2 and TRBJ2-3; 12 nucleotides match TRBD2. The germline V gene has CDR1 SGHTA and CDR2 FQGNSA. The CDR3 has 17 amino acids. After removal of 5 bases from V and 3 bases from J, the junction contained 9 bases not matched to a gene. For the CDR3, the DNA is TGTGCCAGCAGCCTAAGACTAGCGGGGGATAGGACAGATACGCAGTATTTT. Its protein product is CASSLRLAGDRTDTQYF.

The chain couples TRBV7-3 to TRBJ2-3; TRBD1 agrees at 11 bases. Germline-derived CDR1 and CDR2 are SGHTA and FQGTGA. The CDR3 extends over 16 amino acids. J was trimmed by 5 bases and V by 5 bases; bases with no gene match: 9. The CDR3 DNA reads TGTGCCAGCAGCCGTCGGACAGGGGGCAATTTAGATACGCAGTATTTT. Its translation is CASSRRTGGNLDTQYF.

V usage is TRBV14 and J usage is TRBJ1-2, with TRBD1 identical over 7 bases. The germline gives CDR1 SGHDN, CDR2 FVKESK. V lost 6 bases to trimming and J lost 2 bases; unmatched junction nucleotides: 15. The CDR3 has 17 amino acids. The CDR3 DNA reads TGTGCCAGCAGTCCTACAGGGGAGGGAATCTGGAACTATGGCTACACCTTC. Its protein is CASSPTGEGIWNYGYTF.

The rearrangement uses TRBV3-1 and TRBJ1-1; no definite D call. V was cut by 4 bases and J by 10 bases, with 16 bases left in between. The V gene's germline CDR1 is LGHDT and CDR2 YNNKEL (reference sequence). The CDR3 is 13 amino acids. The CDR3 sequence is CASSPSTDVGAFF. CDR3 nucleotides: TGTGCCAGCAGCCCGTCAACCGACGTTGGAGCTTTCTTT.

The rearrangement joins TRBV20-1 to TRBJ2-2, with 7 bases lining up with TRBD2. The CDR3 contains 15 residues. Losses at the gene ends were 3 bases for V and 5 bases for J; bases not matched to a gene: 9. Per the germline V gene, CDR1 is DFQATT and CDR2 is SNEGSKA (reference sequence). CDR3 sequence (DNA): TGCAGTGCTAGGCAGCCGGGAGCGGGGACCGGGGAGCTGTTTTTT. Protein product: CSARQPGAGTGELFF.

There are a few counts of this clonotype. The chain has TRBV6-5 and TRBJ1-2; no clear D gene. Germline V lookup: CDR1 MNHEY, CDR2 SVGAGI. The CDR3 has 15 residues. Trimming pared 0 bases from V and 4 bases from J, leaving 12 bases between. In DNA form, the CDR3 reads TGTGCCAGCAGTTACTCTGGGAATTCAATCTATGGCTACACCTTC. Translation: CASSYSGNSIYGYTF.

Only a few counts were recorded for this clonotype. The chain joins TRBV23-1 to TRBJ2-7; no clear D gene. TRBV23-1 is an open reading frame, and its role is uncertain. This CDR3 contains 13 residues. Between the trimmed V and J ends, which lost 0 bases and 2 bases, there was a span of 5 bases. The CDR3 region is CASSQSTPYEQYV. CDR3 in DNA: TGCGCCAGCAGTCAATCGACCCCCTACGAGCAGTACGTC.

This clonotype was observed many times. The chain has TRBV7-3 and TRBJ2-2, with D uncertain. Deletions cut 4 bases from V and 2 bases from J, with 8 bases between. This CDR3 is built from 14 residues. The V gene's germline CDR1 is SGHTA and CDR2 FQGTGA. The CDR3 DNA reads TGTGCCAGCAGCTCCGGAGTCAACACCGGGGAGCTGTTTTTT. Protein: CASSSGVNTGELFF.

This clonotype has a count of ten or more. The chain carries TRBV28 and TRBJ2-3, with D possibly being TRBD1 or TRBD2 (5 bases each). Trimming removed 3 bases at V and 6 bases at J, with 10 bases between. Germline CDR1 is MDHEN and CDR2 is SYDVKM. This CDR3 is 13 amino acids long. The CDR3 loop reads CASSFGAGDTQYF. CDR3 nucleotide sequence: TGTGCCAGCAGTTTCGGGGCTGGGGATACGCAGTATTTT.

This clonotype was recorded at least ten times. The chain combines TRBV7-9 with TRBJ1-1; D gene ambiguous. Per germline, CDR1 SEHNR and CDR2 FQNEAQ (reference sequence). The CDR3 runs 15 residues. V was pared by 5 bases and J by 0 bases, with 13 bases between. The CDR3 is CASSDGRRMNTEAFF. In DNA, the CDR3 is TGTGCCAGCAGCGACGGACGGAGGATGAACACTGAAGCTTTCTTT. Full variable domain (missing parts from reference TRBV7-9 and TRBJ1-1): DTGVSQNPRHKITKRGQNVTFRCDPISEHNRLYWYRQTLGQGPEFLTYFQNEAQLEKSRLLSDRFSAERPKGSFSTLEIQRTEQGDSAMYLCASSDGRRMNTEAFFGQGTRLTVV.

This clonotype was seen repeatedly, ten times or more. V gene TRBV6-5 combines with J gene TRBJ2-3, with D maybe TRBD1 (6 bases). This CDR3 region has 15 residues. Trimming took 4 bases from V and 5 from J, leaving 16 bases between them. Germline V gives CDR1 MNHEY, CDR2 SVGAGI. In DNA, the CDR3 is TGTGCCAGCAGTTTGCAGAAGGGGGTTTTAGATACGCAGTATTTT. It is translated as CASSLQKGVLDTQYF.

This clonotype was seen many times. The genes are TRBV6-5 and TRBJ1-3; D is unresolved. The V end was cut by 8 bases, the J end by 0 bases, with 14 bases between. Germline loops: CDR1 MNHEY, CDR2 SVGAGI. There are 15 residues in the CDR3. CDR3 sequence: CASRVLGSSGNTIYF. CDR3 bases: TGTGCCAGCCGGGTATTGGGGTCCTCTGGAAACACCATATATTTT.

The V and J genes are TRBV5-1 and TRBJ2-3, with D tentatively TRBD1 or TRBD2 (6 bases each). This CDR3 region has 13 residues. Germline V gene lookup returns CDR1 SGHRS and CDR2 YFSETQ. Deletions cut 1 base from V and 12 bases from J, with 15 bases between. In nucleotides, the CDR3 is TGCGCCAGCAGCTTGTATGGGGGGCGCAGTCAGTATTTT. This sequence encodes CASSLYGGRSQYF.

This clonotype appeared a few times. The V call is TRBV5-1, the J call TRBJ2-6; D is uncertain. The CDR3 is 14 residues long. CDR1 is SGHRS and CDR2 is YFSETQ in the germline V gene. V was clipped by 1 base and J by 2 bases, with 4 bases between them. The CDR3 spells CASSLRAGANVLTF. The CDR3 DNA sequence: TGCGCCAGCAGCTTGCGCGCTGGGGCCAACGTCCTGACTTTC.

This clonotype was seen at least ten times. The genes are TRBV7-2 and TRBJ2-2; D is ambiguous. Germline V gene lookup returns CDR1 SGHTA and CDR2 FQGNSA. This CDR3 spans 15 amino acids. The ends were cut back, 5 bases at V and 3 bases at J, with 13 bases in the middle. The CDR3 loop is CASSLVAWDTGELFF. CDR3 nucleotides: TGTGCCAGCAGCCTTGTAGCATGGGACACCGGGGAGCTGTTTTTT. Full variable domain (missing parts from reference TRBV7-2 and TRBJ2-2): GAGVSQSPSNKVTEKGKDVELRCDPISGHTALYWYRQSLGQGLEFLIYFQGNSAPDKSGLPSDRFSAERTGGSVSTLTIQRTQQEDSAVYLCASSLVAWDTGELFFGEGSRLTVL.

This clonotype was counted ten times or more. The rearrangement joins TRBV7-2 to TRBJ2-1; D is perhaps TRBD1 (6 bases). The CDR3 contains 17 residues. The V end lost 5 bases, the J end lost 4 bases, and 21 bases lay between the germline ends. Germline loops: CDR1 SGHTA, CDR2 FQGNSA. CDR3 sequence (DNA): TGTGCCAGCAGCCAATCACCTGACAGGCCCTTTTACAATGAGCAGTTCTTC. Translated: CASSQSPDRPFYNEQFF.

A few counts support this clonotype. This sequence joins TRBV7-3 and TRBJ2-3; D may be TRBD2 (7 bases). Trimming stripped 2 bases from V and 3 bases from J, with 27 bases between. The CDR3 length is 20 residues. From germline, CDR1 is SGHTA and CDR2 FQGTGA. The CDR3 region is CASSLHGRRGRVFSTDTQYF. The CDR3 DNA follows: TGTGCCAGCAGCTTACATGGTCGGCGGGGGCGGGTGTTTAGTACAGATACGCAGTATTTT.

About this clonotype: A much larger clone is a single base away; this may be a read error. The conserved closing phenylalanine or tryptophan is absent in this CDR3, likely reflecting a read error. In DNA form, the CDR3 reads TGCGCCAGCAGCTTCATGTCTAACACAGATACGCAGTATATT. It yields the protein CASSFMSNTDTQYI. The chain is built from TRBV5-1 and TRBJ2-3, with unresolved D. The V gene lost 2 bases and the J gene lost 2 bases, with 9 bases spanning the gap. The CDR3 extends over 14 amino acids. Per the germline V gene, CDR1 is SGHRS and CDR2 is YFSETQ.

The genes are TRBV20-1 and TRBJ1-6; a possible D gene is TRBD1 (5 bases). Germline values: CDR1 DFQATT, CDR2 SNEGSKA (reference sequence). The V gene lost 3 bases and the J gene lost 3 bases, with 6 bases spanning the gap. CDR3 size: 13 residues. CDR3 amino acids: CSARTDYNSPLHF. The CDR3 DNA follows: TGCAGTGCTAGGACAGACTATAATTCACCCCTCCACTTT.

The rearrangement uses TRBV3-1 and TRBJ1-6; 10 bases are a match to TRBD1. Germline V gives CDR1 LGHDT, CDR2 YNNKEL (reference sequence). This CDR3 contains 15 residues. The ends lost 4 bases at V and 7 bases at J; junction bases unmatched: 4. CDR3 residues: CASSPGTGVNSPLHF. CDR3 DNA sequence: TGTGCCAGCAGCCCCGGGACAGGGGTCAATTCACCCCTCCACTTT.

The genes are TRBV7-3 and TRBJ2-7, with 9 bases identical to TRBD2. This CDR3 spans 15 amino acids. The trim removed 2 bases at V and 2 bases at J, leaving 4 bases unmatched. Germline values: CDR1 SGHTA, CDR2 FQGTGA. CDR3 sequence reads: CASSLSAGGPYEQYF. CDR3 nucleotide sequence: TGTGCCAGCAGCTTATCTGCGGGGGGGCCCTACGAGCAGTACTTC.

The V and J genes are TRBV25-1 and TRBJ1-1; D unresolved. The CDR3 is 13 amino acids. V dropped 10 bases and J dropped 3 bases, with 15 bases sitting between them. The germline CDR1 and CDR2 sequences are MGHDK and SYGVNS. The CDR3 DNA sequence: TGTGCCACCCGGCCTCTGGGTTACACTGAAGCTTTCTTT. Translated: CATRPLGYTEAFF.

The chain uses TRBV7-6 and TRBJ2-5, with D uncertain. The CDR3 has 13 amino acids. V was clipped by 4 bases and J by 1 base, with 7 bases between them. Germline V gene lookup returns CDR1 SGHVS and CDR2 FNYEAQ. The chain's CDR3 is CASSSLGQETQYF. The CDR3, as DNA: TGTGCCAGCAGCTCCCTAGGCCAAGAGACCCAGTACTTC.

This clonotype turned up a few times. The chain employs TRBV7-2 and TRBJ2-5, with D possibly being TRBD2 (5 bases). V lost 1 base to trimming and J lost 3 bases, with 18 bases between them. Germline CDR1 is SGHTA and CDR2 is FQGNSA. CDR3 size: 17 residues. The CDR3, as DNA: TGTGCCAGCAGCTTAGGTTGGCGAGGGCTTAGGGAAGAGACCCAGTACTTC. Amino acids: CASSLGWRGLREETQYF.